The 8 T cell receptor beta chains presented below share a single source sample, sequenced in a study of a mutant IDH1 vaccine in newly diagnosed glioma. Time point: week 35, safety follow-up. Each vaccine dose was 300 ug of mutant IDH1 20-mer peptide, with topical imiquimod. TCRdb's copy holds only in-frame clones and misses some; the assay was immunoSEQ multiplex PCR. The table lists 35,000 to 55,000 clones, approximately 81% of them singletons. The antigens for these receptors are not known. The sample consisted of PBMCs, taken from a glioma patient whose treatment included an IDH1 peptide vaccine. These receptors all stem from a woman aged 40-49 years with glioma. Some clones in this sample may be carry-over from other donors' samples.

This clone was detected only once. The chain couples TRBV4-2 to TRBJ2-2, with a tentative D call TRBD1 (5 bases). The CDR3 has 15 amino acids. Germline V lookup: CDR1 LGHNA, CDR2 YNFKEQ. The V end was cut by 2 bases, the J end by 0 bases, with 7 bases between. CDR3: CASSQQGTNTGELFF. The DNA of the CDR3 is TGTGCCAGCAGCCAACAGGGTACGAACACCGGGGAGCTGTTTTTT.

For this clone: One junction end does not reproduce the germline sequence, and a read error may be involved. The chain combines TRBV4-1 with TRBJ2-3; 7 bases line up with TRBD2. The CDR3 sequence is 19 residues long. CDR1 is MGHRA, CDR2 YSYEKL, per germline. The CDR3 is CASSLRGVSADLGTDTQYF. As DNA, the CDR3 is TGCGCCAGCAGCCTCCGGGGGGTGTCGGCTGACTTGGGCACGGATACGCAGTATTTT.

This chain links TRBV4-3 with TRBJ2-7; D may correspond to TRBD1 or TRBD2 (5 bases each). V was shortened by 3 bases and J by 3 bases, with 9 bases between the two germline ends. From germline, CDR1 is LGHNA and CDR2 YSLEER. This CDR3 region has 13 residues. The CDR3: CASSQGRYYEQYF. CDR3 in DNA: TGCGCCAGCAGCCAGGGACGGTACTACGAGCAGTACTTC.

The chain couples TRBV7-2 to TRBJ2-1, with 7 bases aligning to TRBD2. Germline trimming cut 1 base from V and 4 bases from J; bases unmatched to any gene: 13. Per germline, CDR1 SGHTA and CDR2 FQGNSA. The CDR3 length is 18 residues. The CDR3 DNA sequence: TGTGCCAGCAGCTTAGGTTTCGAGACTAGCCGCTTATACAATGAGCAGTTCTTC. This codes for CASSLGFETSRLYNEQFF.

This clone was observed a few times. The CDR3 DNA is TGTGCCAGCAGCCAGGTAGAGCTGACAGAACTATCTGAAGCTTTCTTT. This gives the protein CASSQVELTELSEAFF. This chain uses TRBV14 with TRBJ1-1; D might be TRBD1 (5 bases). Germline assignment: CDR1 SGHDN and CDR2 FVKESK. This CDR3 spans 16 amino acids. V lost 3 bases and J lost 6, with 20 bases in between. Full variable domain (outside the CDR3, taken from reference TRBV14 and TRBJ1-1): EAGVTQFPSHSVIEKGQTVTLRCDPISGHDNLYWYRRVMGKEIKFLLHFVKESKQDESGMPNNRFLAERTGGTYSTLKVQPAELEDSGVYFCASSQVELTELSEAFFGQGTRLTVV.

The genes are TRBV10-3 and TRBJ1-2; possibly TRBD1 for D (5 bases). This CDR3 region has 12 residues. In germline, CDR1 is ENHRY, CDR2 SYGVKD. V lost 4 bases and J lost 2, with 5 bases in between. The CDR3 DNA reads TGTGCCATCAGTGGGGGGAACTATGGCTACACCTTC. It is translated as CAISGGNYGYTF.

This clone was detected once. The chain joins TRBV10-1 to TRBJ2-7; a weak D match, TRBD1 (5 bases). CDR1 WNHNN and CDR2 SYGVQD come from the germline V gene (reference sequence). Trimming took off 11 bases at V and 2 bases at J, with 19 bases between the two ends. This CDR3 is 14 amino acids long. CDR3 nucleotide sequence: TGCGCCCCCCTGGGGCAGGTACGTACCTACGAGCAGTACTTC. This translates into CAPLGQVRTYEQYF.

The rearrangement uses TRBV7-6 and TRBJ2-7; 7 bases map to TRBD2. The CDR3 spans 14 residues. Per germline, CDR1 SGHVS and CDR2 FNYEAQ. V trimming: 5 bases; J trimming: 5 bases; junction bases outside the gene matches: 9. CDR3 DNA sequence: TGTGCCAGCAGCGAGGGGAGTAGCGGGCACGAGCAGTACTTC. This translates into CASSEGSSGHEQYF.